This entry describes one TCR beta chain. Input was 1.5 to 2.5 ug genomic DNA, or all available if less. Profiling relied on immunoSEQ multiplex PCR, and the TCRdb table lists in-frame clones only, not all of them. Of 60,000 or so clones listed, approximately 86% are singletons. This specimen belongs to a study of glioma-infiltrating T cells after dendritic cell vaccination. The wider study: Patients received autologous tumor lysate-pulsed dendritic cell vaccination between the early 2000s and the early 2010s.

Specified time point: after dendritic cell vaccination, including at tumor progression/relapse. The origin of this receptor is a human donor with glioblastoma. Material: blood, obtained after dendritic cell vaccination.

DNA of the CDR3: TGTGCCAGCAGCCCATCACCTAGCTCGGAGACCCAGTACTTC. Protein sequence: CASSPSPSSETQYF. The J gene is TRBJ2-5, the V gene TRBV7-2, with a weak D call TRBD2 (5 bases). The V end lost 5 bases, the J end lost 5 bases, and 15 bases lay between the germline ends. The CDR3 consists of 14 residues. The germline V gene encodes CDR1 SGHTA and CDR2 FQGNSA.